This T cell receptor (beta chain) was identified in a study of a mutant IDH1 vaccine in newly diagnosed glioma (dated by TCRdb to the early 2020s). Looking at the study overall: The approximately 30 treated patients were 62.5% male and around 40% female, with a mean age of approximately 38 years. Longitudinal TCRB deep sequencing was performed for about two dozen treated patients wherever samples were available for exploratory analyses. Before enrollment, most patients had been given radiochemotherapy with temozolomide as standard therapy, while the rest had received either radiotherapy alone or temozolomide alone. Peripheral blood samples were drawn at six visits, namely V03 (baseline), V05, V07, V10, V12 and V13.

General conclusions and limits of the study: No apparent relationship was observed between pseudoprogression and alterations in the top peripheral T cell clonotypes detected by TCRB sequencing. PBMC samples for TCRB deep sequencing were selected based on availability. Immune responses induced by the vaccine were seen in approximately 93% of patients across multiple MHC alleles. The authors noted that analyses of patient blood samples could not be reproduced because of sample limitations.

As encoded in the germline V gene (reference sequence), CDR1 is GTSNPN while CDR2 is SVGIG. The CDR3 spans 14 residues, from the cysteine through the phenylalanine. Only the CDR3 DNA stays, 42 bases, in frame from base 1. V trim: 7 bases; J trim: 4 bases; unmatched bases: 8. The time point label on this specimen signifies: baseline, week 1 (first vaccination visit). In the paper's terms, the treatment or condition label means: pre-vaccination baseline after standard-of-care therapy. All donors had newly diagnosed IDH1-mutant astrocytomas of WHO grade 3 or 4 that showed loss of nuclear ATRX. The samples were drawn from NOA16, a multicentre, single-arm, open-label phase I trial in Germany that tested a mutant IDH1 peptide vaccine in humans for the first time. Blood drawn at visit V03 was used as the baseline sample for immunogenicity testing. The DNeasy Blood and Tissue Kit was used to extract genomic DNA from EDTA blood for TCRB sequencing.

With regard to this clone: Its specific antigen is unknown. Qualities for individual bases were not recorded, and no much larger clone is one base off.

Library method: the immunoSEQ multiplex PCR assay. Following the manufacturer's protocol, the hsTCRB Kit was used to amplify rearranged TCR beta chain sequences. TCRB libraries were sequenced on an Illumina MiSeq. For the original study's pipeline: The proprietary platform of the kit vendor was used for demultiplexing, trimming and gene mapping. TCRdb retrieved this table from immuneACCESS and kept in-frame rearrangements only. Not all clones are present; in checked studies, unresolved V genes account for under half, and no reason is known for the remainder. That table furnishes V, J and clone size, whereas the DNA furnished D and trimming. In all, the sample holds tens of thousands of clones, and approximately 90% of those were seen once. The leading ten clones occupy about 10% of the sample.

The chain employs TRBV30 and TRBJ1-1, with 11 bases aligning to TRBD1. This receptor was identified in a man under 40 with glioma. Specimen: PBMCs, collected from a glioma patient treated with radiotherapy, temozolomide or both. CDR3 protein: CAFETGTGGTEAFF. In nucleotides, the sequence is TGTGCCTTCGAGACCGGGACAGGGGGCACTGAAGCTTTCTTT.